A selection of T cell receptor beta chains follows, all from one sample in a study of blood T cell repertoires in COVID-19. The data were produced by immunoSEQ multiplex PCR, yet TCRdb's version contains in-frame clones alone and is incomplete. The sample gives a few hundred thousand clones, over 85% of which show up once; roughly a tenth is in the top ten. The sample was PBMCs or T cells enriched from blood (not recorded which). These receptors all stem from a woman aged 25 to 39 who had recovered from COVID-19. The CDR3 runs from the conserved cysteine through the conserved F or W. The D gene is left open where the match is weak. A clone size is listed for some rows: how often the clone was seen (once, few, many), or a class if it is expanded.

clone_size j_call v_call d_call cdr3_aa cdr3_nt
NA TRBJ1-1 TRBV6-5 NA CASSYSRNEAFF TGTGCCAGCAGTTACTCCAGAAACGAAGCTTTCTTT
NA TRBJ2-7 TRBV7-9 NA CASSSPLGVITYEQYF TGTGCCAGCAGCTCCCCACTGGGCGTTATCACCTACGAGCAGTACTTC
NA TRBJ1-2 TRBV7-9 TRBD1 CASSPQGGYGYTF TGTGCCAGCAGCCCACAGGGGGGCTATGGCTACACCTTC
NA TRBJ2-1 TRBV24-1 NA CATSGTRRSYNEQFF TGTGCCACCAGTGGTACTAGAAGGTCCTACAATGAGCAGTTCTTC
NA TRBJ1-4 TRBV4-3 TRBD1 CASSQQTGVSEKLFF TGCGCCAGCAGCCAACAGACAGGGGTCAGTGAAAAACTGTTTTTT
NA TRBJ1-2 TRBV7-9 TRBD1 CASSPKGAGYGYTF TGTGCCAGCAGCCCAAAGGGGGCGGGCTATGGCTACACCTTC
NA TRBJ2-5 TRBV11-3 NA CASSPTGTQETQYF TGTGCCAGCAGCCCCACGGGAACACAAGAGACCCAGTACTTC
once TRBJ1-2 TRBV3-1/TRBV3-2 NA CASSQEGAGINYGYTF TGTGCCAGCAGCCAAGAAGGGGCAGGGATCAACTATGGCTACACCTTC
NA TRBJ1-2 TRBV19 NA CASSEERDIIYGYTF TGTGCCAGTAGTGAGGAACGGGACATCATTTATGGCTACACCTTC
NA TRBJ2-2 TRBV6-2/TRBV6-3 NA CASSYSLGDTGELFF TGTGCCAGCAGTTACTCGTTAGGGGACACCGGGGAGCTGTTTTTT
NA TRBJ2-7 TRBV5-1 TRBD2 CASSSPTAGGSLPSYEQYF TGCGCCAGCAGCTCCCCCACGGCGGGAGGGTCCCTCCCATCCTACGAGCAGTACTTC
NA TRBJ2-5 TRBV15 TRBD1 CATSRERGQGRQETQYF TGTGCCACCAGCAGAGAGAGGGGACAGGGGCGCCAAGAGACCCAGTACTTC
NA TRBJ2-7 TRBV28 TRBD1 CASSIPGQGIYEQYF TGTGCCAGCAGTATTCCGGGACAGGGGATCTACGAGCAGTACTTC
NA TRBJ2-3 TRBV28 NA CASSFLLGTDTQYF TGTGCCAGCAGTTTCTTGCTAGGCACAGATACGCAGTATTTT
NA TRBJ2-1 TRBV7-9 NA CASSLAPGQNYNEQFF TGTGCCAGCAGCTTAGCACCGGGACAAAATTACAATGAGCAGTTCTTC
NA TRBJ1-1 TRBV6-6 NA CASSYTSRSGTLAFF TGTGCCAGCAGTTACACATCCCGCTCCGGGACTCTAGCTTTCTTT
NA TRBJ2-1 TRBV4-2 TRBD2 CASSQPPGTSGYNEQFF TGTGCCAGCAGCCAGCCCCCCGGGACTAGCGGCTACAATGAGCAGTTCTTC
NA TRBJ2-2 TRBV12-5 TRBD1 CASGGWTGRSNTGELFF TGTGCTAGTGGTGGATGGACAGGGAGGTCGAACACCGGGGAGCTGTTTTTT
NA TRBJ2-5 TRBV29-1 TRBD1 CSADPGQGILGETQYF TGCAGCGCAGACCCGGGACAGGGGATTTTGGGAGAGACCCAGTACTTC
NA TRBJ1-1 TRBV9 NA CASSARVGTEAFF TGTGCCAGCAGCGCCAGGGTCGGCACTGAAGCTTTCTTT
NA TRBJ2-1 TRBV20-1 NA CSASSSRLSSYNEQFF TGCAGTGCTAGTAGTTCGCGCCTGAGCTCCTACAATGAGCAGTTCTTC
NA TRBJ2-3 TRBV3-1/TRBV3-2 TRBD2 CASSHSSGRDVDTQYF TGTGCCAGCAGCCATAGCTCCGGGAGGGACGTAGATACGCAGTATTTT
NA TRBJ1-1 TRBV4-2 NA CASSQVPQTGNTEAFF TGTGCCAGCAGCCAAGTCCCCCAAACAGGGAACACTGAAGCTTTCTTT
once TRBJ1-6 TRBV20-1 NA CSASFGGSYNSPLHF TGCAGTGCTAGTTTCGGGGGCTCCTATAATTCACCCCTCCACTTT
NA TRBJ2-7 TRBV30 NA CAWRRELIDDYEQYF TGTGCCTGGAGAAGGGAGTTAATTGATGACTACGAGCAGTACTTC
NA TRBJ2-1 TRBV5-1 TRBD2 CASSLGKLAGGLSSYNEQFF TGCGCCAGCAGCTTGGGTAAACTAGCGGGAGGCCTGAGCTCCTACAATGAGCAGTTCTTC
once TRBJ1-3 TRBV9 NA CASSVVGEPGNTIYF TGTGCCAGCAGCGTAGTCGGGGAACCTGGAAACACCATATATTTT
NA TRBJ2-3 TRBV4-1 TRBD2 CASSQTGLAGVRDTQYF TGCGCCAGCAGCCAAACGGGACTAGCGGGAGTAAGGGATACGCAGTATTTT
NA TRBJ2-7 TRBV19 TRBD1 CASTPEAGQGIYEQYF TGTGCCAGTACCCCAGAGGCGGGACAGGGTATCTACGAGCAGTACTTC
NA TRBJ2-5 TRBV5-1 TRBD2 CASSLEPGLTIQETQYF TGCGCCAGCAGCTTGGAACCGGGACTAACTATTCAAGAGACCCAGTACTTC
few TRBJ2-3 TRBV29-1 NA CSVGGETADTQYF TGCAGCGTGGGTGGGGAGACGGCAGATACGCAGTATTTT
few TRBJ2-1 TRBV29-1 TRBD2 CSVDGLAVHEQFF TGCAGCGTGGACGGACTAGCGGTACATGAGCAGTTCTTC
NA TRBJ2-1 TRBV5-1 TRBD1 CASSPGQGYNEQFF TGCGCCAGCAGTCCGGGACAGGGCTACAATGAGCAGTTCTTC
NA TRBJ2-5 TRBV6-6 TRBD2 CASSPHGGWKETQYF TGTGCCAGCAGCCCCCACGGGGGGTGGAAAGAGACCCAGTACTTC
NA TRBJ1-1 TRBV12-3/TRBV12-4 NA CASSLTDTEAFF TGTGCCAGCAGTTTGACAGACACTGAAGCTTTCTTT